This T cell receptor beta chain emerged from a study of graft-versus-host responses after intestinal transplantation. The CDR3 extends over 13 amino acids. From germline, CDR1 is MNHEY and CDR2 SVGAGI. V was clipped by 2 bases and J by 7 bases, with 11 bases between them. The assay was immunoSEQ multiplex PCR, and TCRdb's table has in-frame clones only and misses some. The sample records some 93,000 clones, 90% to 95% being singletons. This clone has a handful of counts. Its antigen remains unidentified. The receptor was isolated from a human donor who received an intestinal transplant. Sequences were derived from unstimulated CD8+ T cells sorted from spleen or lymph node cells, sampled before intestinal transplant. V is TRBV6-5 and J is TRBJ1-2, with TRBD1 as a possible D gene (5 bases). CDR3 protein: CASSYQGGGGYTF. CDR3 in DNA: TGTGCCAGCAGTTACCAGGGAGGAGGTGGCTACACCTTC.